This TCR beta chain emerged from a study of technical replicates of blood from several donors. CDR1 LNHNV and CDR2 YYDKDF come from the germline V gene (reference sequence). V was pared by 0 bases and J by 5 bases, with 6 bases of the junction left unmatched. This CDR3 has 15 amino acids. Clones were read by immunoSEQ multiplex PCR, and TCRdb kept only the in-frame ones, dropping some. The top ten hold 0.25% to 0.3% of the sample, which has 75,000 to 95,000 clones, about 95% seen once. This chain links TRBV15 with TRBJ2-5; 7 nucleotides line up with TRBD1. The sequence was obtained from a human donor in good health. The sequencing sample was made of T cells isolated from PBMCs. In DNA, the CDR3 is TGTGCCACCAGCAGAGATTTGACAGGGTGGGAGACCCAGTACTTC. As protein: CATSRDLTGWETQYF.